Below, 16 T cell receptor beta chains from the same sample are listed, as sequenced in a study of blood T cell repertoires in COVID-19. Assay used: immunoSEQ multiplex PCR; TCRdb lists only in-frame clones, some missing. This sample carries about 210,000 clones, 81% of them seen once, and the ten largest clones take around 10%. The sequencing sample was made of PBMCs or T cells enriched from blood (not recorded which). The source of these receptors is a woman aged 45-60 years with acute COVID-19.

The genes are TRBV24-1 and TRBJ2-3; the match to TRBD2 covers 8 bases. Germline values: CDR1 KGHDR, CDR2 SFDVKD. CDR3 length: 16 residues. The trim removed 2 bases at V and 0 bases at J, leaving 3 bases unmatched. CDR3 nucleotides: TGTGCCACCAGTGATTATATAGCGGGGAGCACAGATACGCAGTATTTT. It translates to CATSDYIAGSTDTQYF.

The genes are TRBV7-3 and TRBJ1-1; no firm D call. From germline, CDR1 is SGHTA and CDR2 FQGTGA. Between the trimmed V and J ends, which lost 1 base and 4 bases, there was a span of 7 bases. The CDR3 loop spans 13 amino acids. The CDR3 reads CASSLMGSTEAFF. In DNA, the CDR3 is TGTGCCAGCAGCTTAATGGGCAGCACTGAAGCTTTCTTT.

This sequence joins TRBV10-2 and TRBJ1-1; TRBD1 aligns across 8 bases. V gave up 6 bases and J gave up 6 bases; unmatched junction bases: 6. Germline-derived CDR1 and CDR2 are WSHSY and SAAADI. There are 13 residues in the CDR3. Written as DNA, the CDR3 is TGCGCCAGCAGGGTAGGACAGGGCGCTGAAGCTTTCTTT. It specifies CASRVGQGAEAFF.

The gene calls are TRBV30 and TRBJ1-5, with D possibly TRBD1 on 5 matching bases. This CDR3 is built from 13 residues. Trimming took off 0 bases at V and 7 bases at J, with 10 bases between the two ends. Germline V lookup: CDR1 GTSNPN, CDR2 SVGIG (reference sequence). CDR3 DNA sequence: TGTGCCTGGAGTGTACGGACACAACAGCCCCAGCATTTT. This gives the protein CAWSVRTQQPQHF.

This clone was seen a few times. The chain recombines TRBV18 with TRBJ1-1; weak D call: TRBD1 (5 bases). The CDR3 is 14 amino acids. Trimming removed 5 bases at V and 6 bases at J, with 16 bases between. Germline V gene data show CDR1 as KGHSH and CDR2 as LQKENI. Here the CDR3 reads CASSYGGIGAEAFF. The CDR3 DNA follows: TGTGCCAGCTCATACGGGGGGATCGGCGCTGAAGCTTTCTTT.

This clone was seen only once. The V gene is TRBV4-1, the J gene TRBJ2-3; 7 bases agree with TRBD1. Germline CDR1 reads MGHRA; CDR2 reads YSYEKL. J was trimmed by 6 bases and V by 4 bases; bases with no gene match: 10. The length of the CDR3 is 15 residues. This chain's CDR3 is CASSPRQGPADTQYF. The CDR3 region has the DNA TGCGCCAGCAGCCCTCGACAGGGACCGGCGGATACGCAGTATTTT.

The rearrangement joins TRBV6-5 to TRBJ1-2, with unresolved D. Germline CDR1 and CDR2: MNHEY and SVGAGI. V shed 2 bases and J shed 0 bases, with 10 bases lying between them. This CDR3 is built from 15 residues. The DNA of the CDR3 is TGTGCCAGCAGTTACGGGTTCGGGGCTAACTATGGCTACACCTTC. Residues: CASSYGFGANYGYTF.

This clone was counted between two and nine times. This chain links TRBV7-6 with TRBJ1-1; TRBD1 might be the D (5 bases). CDR1 is SGHVS, CDR2 FNYEAQ, per germline. The CDR3 length is 14 residues. V was cut by 3 bases and J by 3 bases, with 11 bases left in between. The CDR3 region is CASSFGGVDTEAFF. The DNA of the CDR3 is TGTGCCAGCAGCTTTGGGGGGGTTGACACTGAAGCTTTCTTT.

The CDR3 is CASREINSYNSPLHF. The CDR3 bases are TGTGCCAGCAGGGAGATAAACTCCTATAATTCACCCCTCCACTTT. This sequence joins TRBV28 and TRBJ1-6; D gene unclear. Trimming cost V 6 bases and J 0 bases, with 9 bases left between them. The CDR3 is 15 amino acids. Germline V gene lookup returns CDR1 MDHEN and CDR2 SYDVKM.

The chain combines TRBV28 with TRBJ1-1; D unclear. This CDR3 is built from 14 residues. Germline-derived CDR1 and CDR2 are MDHEN and SYDVKM. V shed 8 bases and J shed 1 base, with 14 bases lying between them. The CDR3 protein is CASGLDTANTEAFF. The CDR3 region has the DNA TGTGCCAGCGGATTAGACACCGCGAACACTGAAGCTTTCTTT.

The V gene is TRBV4-3, the J gene TRBJ2-7, with D uncertain. The V gene lost 0 bases and the J gene lost 2 bases, with 20 bases spanning the gap. CDR3 length: 18 amino acids. CDR1 is LGHNA, CDR2 YSLEER, per germline. CDR3 amino acids: CASSQEVPSTHSPYEQYF. The CDR3 DNA follows: TGCGCCAGCAGCCAAGAGGTCCCATCAACCCACTCACCCTACGAGCAGTACTTC.

V gene TRBV7-2 combines with J gene TRBJ2-7; tentatively, D is TRBD2 (6 bases). Trimming took off 5 bases at V and 7 bases at J, with 21 bases between the two ends. Per the germline V gene, CDR1 is SGHTA and CDR2 is FQGNSA. The length of the CDR3 is 15 residues. The CDR3 reads CASSLPRVAGMEQYF. The CDR3 DNA reads as TGTGCCAGCAGCCTCCCGCGGGTTGCGGGGATGGAGCAGTACTTC.

V is TRBV11-2 and J is TRBJ1-5, with unresolved D. The CDR3 is made up of 12 amino acids. Trimming shortened V by 5 bases and J by 11 bases, and 13 bases separated the two germline ends. The germline gives CDR1 SGHAT, CDR2 FQNNGV. This chain's CDR3 is CASSPLGGTQHF. The CDR3 DNA reads TGTGCCAGCAGCCCCTTAGGAGGGACCCAGCATTTT. The entire variable domain, with the rest obtained from reference TRBV11-2 and TRBJ1-5, is as follows: EAGVAQSPRYKIIEKRQSVAFWCNPISGHATLYWYQQILGQGPKLLIQFQNNGVVDDSQLPKDRFSAERLKGVDSTLKIQPAKLEDSAVYLCASSPLGGTQHFGDGTRLSIL.

This chain joins TRBV4-3 and TRBJ1-1; D is unclear. The CDR3 has 13 amino acids. V dropped 3 bases and J dropped 1 base, with 6 bases sitting between them. Germline lookup yields CDR1 LGHNA and CDR2 YSLEER. The CDR3 protein is CASSQSQNTEAFF. The CDR3 DNA reads as TGCGCCAGCAGCCAGTCACAGAACACTGAAGCTTTCTTT.

V and J are TRBV10-3 and TRBJ1-1; 8 nucleotides match TRBD1. Trimming cost V 5 bases and J 1 base; bases outside gene matches: 3. CDR1 and CDR2 from the germline V gene are ENHRY and SYGVKD. The CDR3 length is 14 residues. The CDR3 sequence is CAISSQGGNTEAFF. CDR3 DNA sequence: TGTGCCATCAGTTCACAGGGGGGGAACACTGAAGCTTTCTTT.

This chain links TRBV6-5 with TRBJ2-1, with TRBD1 matching over 7 bases. Germline CDR1 and CDR2: MNHEY and SVGAGI. The CDR3 runs 12 residues. The V segment lost 7 bases and the J segment 8 bases; nucleotides outside the gene matches: 5. CDR3 loop: CASNSQGDEQFF. In DNA, the CDR3 is TGTGCCAGCAATTCCCAGGGGGATGAGCAGTTCTTC.